The 20 T cell receptor beta chains given below trace back to one sample, sequenced in a study of Ad26.COV2.S vaccination and SARS-CoV-2 variants. The treatment was: around 19 received Ad26.COV2.S at low or high dose, single or two shots; about 5 received placebo; per-sample allocation not given. All samples were drawn on day 63, counting from the first vaccine or placebo injection. Only in-frame clones appear in the TCRdb table, and some are missing; sequencing was by immunoSEQ multiplex PCR. Altogether some 390,000 clones are present, around nine tenths being singletons, with the ten largest covering 1.9%. Here the sequenced sample was peripheral blood, taken in a trial of Ad26.COV2.S vaccine versus placebo. All receptors come from a person aged 18-65 years who received the Ad26.COV2.S COVID-19 vaccine or a placebo.

This sequence joins TRBV12-3 or TRBV12-4 and TRBJ1-2; no clear D. This CDR3 is built from 12 residues. Trimming left V 7 bases short and J 6 bases short, with 12 bases between. The CDR3 loop reads CASKNMLDGYTF. The CDR3 region has the DNA TGTGCCAGCAAAAACATGTTAGATGGCTACACCTTC.

The genes are TRBV7-3 and TRBJ2-1; 10 bases match TRBD2. The junction had 7 bases not matched to a gene; V was cut back by 2 bases and J by 9 bases. The germline V gene encodes CDR1 SGHTA and CDR2 FQGTGA. The CDR3 consists of 15 residues. CDR3 region: CASSLYSGREIEQFF. The CDR3 bases are TGTGCCAGCAGCTTATACAGCGGGAGGGAGATTGAGCAGTTCTTC.

Note on this clone: Other DNA variants within this sample encode the same CDR3. The rearrangement uses TRBV18 and TRBJ2-3; D not certain. The V and J ends lost 2 bases and 0 bases respectively, with 9 bases between them. CDR3 length: 15 amino acids. Germline lookup yields CDR1 KGHSH and CDR2 LQKENI. The CDR3 spells CASSPVAGSTDTQYF. Written as DNA, the CDR3 is TGTGCCAGCTCACCAGTGGCAGGAAGCACAGATACGCAGTATTTT.

The CDR3 DNA is TGTGCCAGCAGTATCGACAGGTGGGACAAAAACATTCAGTACTTC. The encoded protein is CASSIDRWDKNIQYF. The chain couples TRBV2 to TRBJ2-4, with D possibly TRBD1 on 6 matching bases. Trimming shortened V by 5 bases and J by 3 bases, and 14 bases separated the two germline ends. CDR3 size: 15 residues. Germline-derived CDR1 and CDR2 are SNHLY and FYNNEI.

The chain couples TRBV6-4 to TRBJ1-1; tentatively, D is TRBD1 (5 bases). The CDR3 consists of 17 residues. V was clipped by 6 bases and J by 0 bases, with 20 bases between them. Germline-derived CDR1 and CDR2 are MRHNA and SNTAGT. The CDR3 reads CASRGPDRLSMNTEAFF. The CDR3 DNA reads as TGTGCCAGCAGGGGACCAGACCGTCTCAGTATGAACACTGAAGCTTTCTTT.

This chain links TRBV3-1 (or the pseudogene TRBV3-2) with TRBJ2-2; tentative D call: TRBD1 (5 bases). The CDR3 has 16 residues. CDR1 is LGHDT and CDR2 is YNNKEL in the germline V gene (reference sequence). V lost 3 bases, J lost 4 bases, and 15 bases lay in between. CDR3 DNA: TGTGCCAGCAGCCACCCTCTCAGGGAAGGCACCGGGGAGCTGTTTTTT. Encoded protein: CASSHPLREGTGELFF.

The chain has TRBV4-1 and TRBJ1-6; maybe TRBD1 (6 bases). The V gene's germline CDR1 is MGHRA and CDR2 YSYEKL. CDR3 length equals 16 residues. The ends were cut back, 1 base at V and 10 bases at J, with 17 bases in the middle. The CDR3 reads CASSQGRGGMGSPLHF. DNA for the CDR3: TGCGCCAGCAGCCAAGGAAGAGGGGGTATGGGATCACCCCTCCACTTT.

This chain connects TRBV11-2 to TRBJ1-6; perhaps TRBD1 as D (5 bases). Deletions cut 1 base from V and 13 bases from J, with 14 bases between. Germline values: CDR1 SGHAT, CDR2 FQNNGV. The CDR3 sequence is 14 residues long. The CDR3 loop is CASSLADQGSPLHF. DNA for the CDR3: TGTGCCAGCAGCTTAGCCGACCAGGGATCGCCCCTCCACTTT.

The rearrangement links TRBV6-5 to TRBJ1-1; D remains ambiguous. Trimming stripped 6 bases from V and 0 bases from J, with 14 bases between. This CDR3 has 15 amino acids. Germline-derived CDR1 and CDR2 are MNHEY and SVGAGI. CDR3 residues: CASSLSSPVNTEAFF. CDR3 nucleotides: TGTGCCAGCAGCCTATCAAGCCCAGTGAACACTGAAGCTTTCTTT.

The chain combines TRBV30 with TRBJ1-1; no clear D gene. CDR3 length equals 12 residues. CDR1 is GTSNPN, CDR2 SVGIG, per germline (reference sequence). Trimming stripped 2 bases from V and 8 bases from J, with 12 bases between. The CDR3 region is CAWSNDGSEAFF. The CDR3 DNA reads TGTGCCTGGAGTAATGACGGATCCGAAGCTTTCTTT.

This chain uses TRBV2 with TRBJ2-7; TRBD2 agrees at 11 bases. Germline V gene data show CDR1 as SNHLY and CDR2 as FYNNEI. The CDR3 sequence is 15 residues long. V was clipped by 5 bases and J by 3 bases; unmatched bases: 6. CDR3 loop: CASSSQGTSGYEQYF. CDR3 sequence (DNA): TGTGCCAGCAGTTCCCAGGGGACTAGCGGCTACGAGCAGTACTTC.

The rearrangement links TRBV6-5 to TRBJ1-1; D perhaps matches TRBD1 (5 bases). The CDR3 spans 14 residues. CDR1 and CDR2 (germline): MNHEY, SVGAGI. V was pared by 10 bases and J by 1 base, with 16 bases between. CDR3 sequence (DNA): TGTGCCACCCACCGGGGGATTTCGAACACTGAAGCTTTCTTT. Its translation: CATHRGISNTEAFF.

CDR3 sequence (DNA): TGTGCCAGTAGTATTGAGGGGGGTGCGGGAGAGACCCAGTACTTC. Translating it yields CASSIEGGAGETQYF. The gene calls are TRBV19 and TRBJ2-5, with D possibly called TRBD1 or TRBD2 (6 bases each). The CDR3 has 15 amino acids. Trimming removed 3 bases at V and 4 bases at J, with 15 bases between. Germline values: CDR1 LNHDA, CDR2 SQIVND (reference sequence). The full variable domain, with the rest looked up from reference TRBV19 and TRBJ2-5, is DGGITQSPKYLFRKEGQNVTLSCEQNLNHDAMYWYRQDPGQGLRLIYYSQIVNDFQKGDIAEGYSVSREKKESFPLTVTSAQKNPTAFYLCASSIEGGAGETQYFGPGTRLLVL.

The rearrangement joins TRBV2 to TRBJ2-1; 8 bases agree with TRBD2. This CDR3 comprises 14 residues. The germline CDR1 and CDR2 sequences are SNHLY and FYNNEI. Trimming at V came to 5 bases and at J to 3 bases, leaving 3 bases not matched to a gene. The CDR3 here is CASSRSGIYNEQFF. CDR3 in DNA: TGTGCCAGCAGTCGTAGCGGGATCTACAATGAGCAGTTCTTC.

The CDR3 here is CSASISWTSYNEQFF. The CDR3 bases are TGCAGTGCTAGTATTTCCTGGACTAGTTACAATGAGCAGTTCTTC. The chain joins TRBV20-1 to TRBJ2-1; 7 bases are a match to TRBD2. The junction had 9 bases not matched to a gene; V was cut back by 3 bases and J by 4 bases. Germline loops: CDR1 DFQATT, CDR2 SNEGSKA (reference sequence). The CDR3 has 15 residues.

The rearrangement uses TRBV11-3 and TRBJ1-1, with 7 bases fitting TRBD1. V trimming: 4 bases; J trimming: 5 bases; junction bases outside the gene matches: 4. Germline assignment: CDR1 SGHNT and CDR2 YENEEA. The CDR3 runs to 13 residues. The chain's CDR3 is CASSSGTATEAFF. CDR3 bases: TGTGCCAGCAGCTCGGGGACAGCTACTGAAGCTTTCTTT.

This clone was seen once. The rearrangement joins TRBV10-3 to TRBJ1-6; D is perhaps TRBD1 (5 bases). Germline V gene lookup returns CDR1 ENHRY and CDR2 SYGVKD. CDR3 length: 13 residues. Trimming pared 6 bases from V and 12 bases from J, leaving 15 bases between. CDR3 region: CAIRPGLGLPLHF. CDR3 DNA sequence: TGTGCCATCAGGCCGGGACTGGGTCTACCCCTCCACTTT.

The V call is TRBV29-1, the J call TRBJ2-6; the D gene is possibly TRBD2 (5 bases). V was clipped by 3 bases and J by 3 bases, with 6 bases between them. The V gene's germline CDR1 is SQVTM and CDR2 ANQGSEA. This CDR3 has 13 residues. CDR3 coding DNA: TGCAGCGTTGATGGAGGTGGGGCCAACGTCCTGACTTTC. It encodes CSVDGGGANVLTF.

The V and J genes are TRBV2 and TRBJ2-7, with a possible D match to TRBD1 (6 bases). Trimming stripped 6 bases from V and 1 base from J, with 16 bases between. The germline V gene has CDR1 SNHLY and CDR2 FYNNEI. The CDR3 sequence is 15 residues long. In nucleotides, the CDR3 is TGTGCCAGCAGCGAAAGGACAGCAAAATCCTACGAGCAGTACTTC. Its translation: CASSERTAKSYEQYF. Filled out from reference TRBV2 and TRBJ2-7, the complete variable domain reads EPEVTQTPSHQVTQMGQEVILRCVPISNHLYFYWYRQILGQKVEFLVSFYNNEISEKSEIFDDQFSVERPDGSNFTLKIRSTKLEDSAMYFCASSERTAKSYEQYFGPGTRLTVT.

The chain recombines TRBV19 with TRBJ1-2; D is unresolved. CDR1 and CDR2 (germline): LNHDA, SQIVND (reference sequence). The CDR3 is made up of 15 amino acids. V was pared by 2 bases and J by 4 bases, with 14 bases between. In DNA form, the CDR3 reads TGTGCCAGTAGTATAAAACGGAATAGCGGCTATGGCTACACCTTC. Translating it yields CASSIKRNSGYGYTF.